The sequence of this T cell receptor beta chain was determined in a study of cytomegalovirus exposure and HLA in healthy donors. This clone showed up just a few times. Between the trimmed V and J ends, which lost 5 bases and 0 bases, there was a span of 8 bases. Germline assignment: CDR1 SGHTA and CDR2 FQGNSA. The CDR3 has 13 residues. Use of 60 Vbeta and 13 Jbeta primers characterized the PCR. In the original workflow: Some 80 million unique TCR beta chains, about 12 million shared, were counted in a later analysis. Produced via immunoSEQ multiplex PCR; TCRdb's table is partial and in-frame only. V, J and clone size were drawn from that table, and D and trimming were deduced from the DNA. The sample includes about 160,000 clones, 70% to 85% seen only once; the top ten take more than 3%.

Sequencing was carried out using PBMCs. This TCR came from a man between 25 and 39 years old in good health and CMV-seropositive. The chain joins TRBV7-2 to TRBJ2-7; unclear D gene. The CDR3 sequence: CASSPYYSYEQYF. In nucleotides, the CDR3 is TGTGCCAGCAGCCCCTACTACTCCTACGAGCAGTACTTC.